The 16 T cell receptor beta chains presented below share a single source sample, sequenced in a study of cytomegalovirus exposure and HLA in healthy donors. Clones were sequenced by immunoSEQ multiplex PCR, and TCRdb holds only the in-frame ones, with some missing. Of roughly 330,000 clones listed, 87% are singletons. The specimen sequenced was PBMCs. Every receptor here comes from a woman aged 25-40 years in good health and CMV-seropositive.

The chain employs TRBV5-6 and TRBJ1-5, with 8 bases fitting TRBD1. CDR1 SGHDT and CDR2 YYEEEE come from the germline V gene. There are 15 residues in the CDR3. V was pared by 3 bases and J by 4 bases, with 6 bases of the junction left unmatched. The CDR3 here is CASSSGTGFNQPQHF. The CDR3 region has the DNA TGTGCCAGCAGCTCCGGGACAGGTTTTAATCAGCCCCAGCATTTT.

The chain employs TRBV2 and TRBJ2-1, with TRBD2 identical over 13 bases. The V and J ends lost 8 bases and 6 bases, in that order; junction bases with no gene match: 4. This CDR3 is 14 amino acids long. CDR1 is SNHLY, CDR2 FYNNEI, per germline. This chain's CDR3 is CASGRLAGGNEQFF. The CDR3 nucleotides read TGTGCCAGCGGGCGACTAGCGGGAGGCAATGAGCAGTTCTTC.

The CDR3: CASSLVGTGTETQYF. CDR3 nucleotide sequence: TGTGCCAGCAGTTTGGTGGGGACAGGCACAGAGACCCAGTACTTC. The rearrangement uses TRBV25-1 and TRBJ2-5; 8 positions agree with TRBD1. This CDR3 contains 15 residues. J was trimmed by 4 bases and V by 5 bases; bases with no gene match: 9. Germline CDR1 is MGHDK and CDR2 is SYGVNS.

V gene TRBV5-6 combines with J gene TRBJ1-5; D unclear. V was pared by 4 bases and J by 3 bases, with 14 bases between. Germline CDR1 SGHDT, CDR2 YYEEEE. The CDR3 loop spans 15 amino acids. Written as DNA, the CDR3 is TGTGCCAGCAGCCAAGGGAGGTTTCACAATCAGCCCCAGCATTTT. It translates to CASSQGRFHNQPQHF. The full variable domain, with the rest looked up from reference TRBV5-6 and TRBJ1-5, is DAGVTQSPTHLIKTRGQQVTLRCSPKSGHDTVSWYQQALGQGPQFIFQYYEEEERQRGNFPDRFSGHQFPNYSSELNVNALLLGDSALYLCASSQGRFHNQPQHFGDGTRLSIL.

The chain is built from TRBV27 and TRBJ1-1, with D tentatively TRBD1 (5 bases). This CDR3 has 14 residues. V lost 4 bases and J lost 3, with 12 bases in between. The germline CDR1 and CDR2 sequences are MNHEY and SMNVEV (reference sequence). In DNA form, the CDR3 reads TGTGCCAGCAGTTCCTCAGGGTTGTACACTGAAGCTTTCTTT. It yields the protein CASSSSGLYTEAFF.

The V call is TRBV29-1, the J call TRBJ2-7; 12 bases fit TRBD2. Germline CDR1 and CDR2: SQVTM and ANQGSEA. V shed 6 bases, J shed 7 bases, and the junction held 4 bases outside the gene matches. CDR3 length equals 12 residues. CDR3 sequence (DNA): TGCAGCGTGGGGACTAGCGGGTGGGAGCAGTACTTC. It specifies CSVGTSGWEQYF.

The chain links TRBV5-1 to TRBJ2-2, with a possible D match to TRBD2 (5 bases). From germline, CDR1 is SGHRS and CDR2 YFSETQ. The CDR3 covers 16 residues. V was trimmed by 1 base and J by 0 bases, leaving 10 bases between them. The CDR3 DNA follows: TGCGCCAGCAGCTTGCTCGGGATACCGAACACCGGGGAGCTGTTTTTT. It is translated as CASSLLGIPNTGELFF.

The chain combines TRBV5-3 with TRBJ1-5; a weak D match, TRBD1 (5 bases). TRBV5-3 is assigned to the ORF class and has an uncertain function. V shed 4 bases and J shed 0 bases, with 11 bases lying between them. This CDR3 region has 15 residues. The CDR3: CARSRGENSNQPQHF. CDR3 in DNA: TGTGCCAGAAGCCGGGGGGAGAATAGCAATCAGCCCCAGCATTTT.

This sequence joins TRBV2 and TRBJ1-5; D is perhaps TRBD1 (6 bases). This CDR3 comprises 13 residues. The V gene lost 6 bases and the J gene lost 5 bases, with 11 bases spanning the gap. The germline V gene encodes CDR1 SNHLY and CDR2 FYNNEI. This CDR3 is CASSLQGYQPQHF. In DNA, the CDR3 is TGTGCCAGCAGCCTACAGGGTTATCAGCCCCAGCATTTT.

This chain joins TRBV9 and TRBJ1-3; possibly TRBD1 for D (5 bases). The CDR3 consists of 14 residues. V was cut by 3 bases and J by 2 bases, with 9 bases left in between. Germline values: CDR1 SGDLS, CDR2 YYNGEE. The CDR3 region has the DNA TGTGCCAGCAGCGCGACAGATCCTGGAAACACCATATATTTT. Protein sequence: CASSATDPGNTIYF.

This chain links TRBV7-2 with TRBJ2-3, with 8 bases fitting TRBD2. Per the germline V gene, CDR1 is SGHTA and CDR2 is FQGNSA. V gave up 7 bases and J gave up 7 bases; unmatched junction bases: 10. The CDR3 spans 14 residues. The CDR3 is CASNPRGGQYTQYF. The CDR3 nucleotides read TGTGCCAGCAACCCCCGGGGGGGCCAATATACGCAGTATTTT.

The chain uses TRBV4-1 and TRBJ1-2; tentative D call: TRBD1 (5 bases). Germline CDR1 is MGHRA and CDR2 is YSYEKL. The CDR3 length is 11 residues. Trimming left V 8 bases short and J 8 bases short, with 12 bases between. In DNA form, the CDR3 reads TGCGCCAGCCGGGACGCCTGGGGCTACACCTTC. Its translation is CASRDAWGYTF.

V and J are TRBV18 and TRBJ1-1; TRBD1 matches 10 bases. V was clipped by 3 bases and J by 1 base; unmatched bases: 5. From germline, CDR1 is KGHSH and CDR2 LQKENI. The CDR3 extends over 16 amino acids. The CDR3 sequence is CASSPGQGEGNTEAFF. CDR3 coding DNA: TGTGCCAGCTCACCCGGACAGGGGGAGGGGAACACTGAAGCTTTCTTT.

This sequence joins TRBV5-1 and TRBJ1-4; TRBD1 is a possible D gene (6 bases). In germline, CDR1 is SGHRS, CDR2 YFSETQ. CDR3 length equals 13 residues. Trimming took 0 bases from V and 8 from J, leaving 8 bases between them. The CDR3 reads CASSLGQGEKLFF. In DNA form, the CDR3 reads TGCGCCAGCAGCTTGGGGCAGGGGGAAAAACTGTTTTTT.

CDR3: CASSPRQGGNTIYF. In DNA, the CDR3 is TGTGCCAGCAGTCCCCGGCAGGGCGGAAACACCATATATTTT. The chain couples TRBV25-1 to TRBJ1-3; maybe TRBD1 (5 bases). The CDR3 spans 14 residues. The V gene's germline CDR1 is MGHDK and CDR2 SYGVNS. V was clipped by 5 bases and J by 4 bases, with 12 bases between them.

V is TRBV7-7 and J is TRBJ1-4; D ambiguous. Germline CDR1 SSHAT, CDR2 FNYEAQ (reference sequence). V gave up 5 bases and J gave up 5 bases, with 15 bases separating them. This CDR3 region has 15 residues. The CDR3 region is CASSQSLGMNEKLFF. For the CDR3, the DNA is TGTGCCAGCAGCCAATCGTTAGGGATGAATGAAAAACTGTTTTTT.